Listed here is a single T cell receptor (beta chain). The antigen remains unidentified. Between the trimmed V and J ends, which lost 0 bases and 9 bases, there was a span of 18 bases. The CDR3 length is 16 residues. The germline V gene has CDR1 WSHSY and CDR2 SAAADI. The data were taken from a study of blood T cells in healthy people across ages. PCR was performed a second time for roughly 7 to 11 cycles using a sample-barcoded 5' primer and a J-beta primer mix. TCRdb used MiXCR to reprocess the 5' RACE reads, holding one entry per CDR3 protein. The sample shows 1.6 million or so distinct CDR3 sequences, around 35% of them seen only once. Regarding the study as a whole: It was held that diversity estimates obtained from one million T cells represented underestimates.

This sequence joins TRBV10-2 and TRBJ2-1; perhaps TRBD2 as D (6 bases). The sequencing sample was made of blood. This sequence was found in a woman in her twenties or thirties in good health. The CDR3: CASSESSSIGGSEQFF. The DNA of the CDR3 is TGCGCCAGCAGTGAGTCGTCTTCCATAGGAGGGTCTGAGCAGTTCTTC.